The 24 T cell receptor beta chains below were found in one sample sequenced in a study of blood T cell repertoires in COVID-19. The assay was immunoSEQ multiplex PCR, and TCRdb's table has in-frame clones only and misses some. The sample yields 35,000 to 45,000 clones, more than 75% seen once. Sequenced sample: peripheral blood. The receptors were sampled from a man aged 65-85 years with acute or convalescent COVID-19.

As DNA, the CDR3 is TGTGCCAGCAGCTTAATCAGGGATGGAAACACCATATATTTT. It translates to CASSLIRDGNTIYF. The chain is built from TRBV7-8 and TRBJ1-3; weak D call: TRBD1 (5 bases). Germline loops: CDR1 SGHVS, CDR2 FQNEAQ. This CDR3 contains 14 residues. V was cut by 2 bases and J by 3 bases, with 8 bases left in between.

The genes are TRBV5-5 and TRBJ1-4, with 10 bases aligning to TRBD1. Germline V gives CDR1 SGHKS, CDR2 YYEKEE (reference sequence). With 6 bases clipped from V and 5 bases from J, the junction kept 10 bases outside the gene matches. The CDR3 sequence is 16 residues long. This chain's CDR3 is CASTPSLGQGNEKLFF. The CDR3 nucleotides are TGTGCCAGCACCCCTTCACTGGGACAGGGGAATGAAAAACTGTTTTTT.

The gene calls are TRBV30 and TRBJ1-5; weak D call: TRBD1 (6 bases). The CDR3 extends over 15 amino acids. V gave up 3 bases and J gave up 4 bases, with 16 bases separating them. The germline gives CDR1 GTSNPN, CDR2 SVGIG (reference sequence). CDR3 sequence (DNA): TGTGCCTGGAGCAGGATCACAGGGCTGAATCAGCCCCAGCATTTT. This codes for CAWSRITGLNQPQHF. Complete variable domain (other parts from reference TRBV30 and TRBJ1-5): SQTIHQWPATLVQPVGSPLSLECTVEGTSNPNLYWYRQAAGRGLQLLFYSVGIGQISSEVPQNLSASRPQDRQFILSSKKLLLSDSGFYLCAWSRITGLNQPQHFGDGTRLSIL.

This rearrangement joins TRBV4-1 to TRBJ2-7; 8 nucleotides line up with TRBD1. The germline V gene has CDR1 MGHRA and CDR2 YSYEKL. The CDR3 sequence is 15 residues long. J gave up 0 bases and V 3 bases, and 4 bases lay outside the gene matches. The DNA for the CDR3 is TGCGCCAGCAGCCAGATGGGGACAGGCTCCTACGAGCAGTACTTC. It yields the protein CASSQMGTGSYEQYF.

V is TRBV12-3 or TRBV12-4 and J is TRBJ2-1, with D tentatively TRBD1 (6 bases). The V gene lost 5 bases and the J gene lost 7 bases, with 9 bases spanning the gap. This CDR3 comprises 12 residues. DNA for the CDR3: TGTGCCAGCAGTCCCGGACAGAATGAGCAGTTCTTC. It yields the protein CASSPGQNEQFF.

The CDR3 sequence is CASSYSIADTQYF. The DNA for the CDR3 is TGTGCCAGCAGTTACTCGATAGCAGATACGCAGTATTTT. The gene calls are TRBV6-5 and TRBJ2-3; D is ambiguous. This CDR3 region has 13 residues. Germline V CDR1 and CDR2: MNHEY, SVGAGI. Trimming stripped 0 bases from V and 4 bases from J, with 5 bases between.

The chain recombines TRBV7-2 with TRBJ2-5; D possibly corresponds to TRBD1 (6 bases). Per the germline V gene, CDR1 is SGHTA and CDR2 is FQGNSA. V gave up 5 bases and J gave up 5 bases, with 21 bases separating them. The CDR3 has 16 amino acids. CDR3 bases: TGTGCCAGCAGCCTTAGTGGGACATTAAGTTGGGAGACCCAGTACTTC. Encoded protein: CASSLSGTLSWETQYF.

V gene TRBV19 combines with J gene TRBJ2-4, with 7 bases that match TRBD2. This CDR3 is 14 amino acids long. V lost 5 bases, J lost 13 bases, and 14 bases stayed unmatched. The germline gives CDR1 LNHDA, CDR2 SQIVND (reference sequence). This CDR3 reads CASSFIGQRESQYF. Written as DNA, the CDR3 is TGTGCCAGTAGTTTCATTGGTCAGCGGGAATCACAGTACTTC.

The V call is TRBV27, the J call TRBJ2-7; 7 bases fit TRBD2. The CDR3 is 14 residues long. In germline, CDR1 is MNHEY, CDR2 SMNVEV (reference sequence). The junction had 6 bases not matched to a gene; V was cut back by 4 bases and J by 3 bases. CDR3 nucleotide sequence: TGTGCCAGCAGTTCGGCTAGCGGAATCTACGAGCAGTACTTC. Translated, it gives CASSSASGIYEQYF.

V is TRBV6-5 and J is TRBJ1-2; D may be TRBD1 (5 bases). The germline V and J ends were trimmed by 6 bases and 4 bases, with 12 bases remaining between them. Germline V gene data show CDR1 as MNHEY and CDR2 as SVGAGI. The CDR3 runs 13 residues. The CDR3 DNA is TGTGCCAGCAGCCCGGGGGGGAGCTATGGCTACACCTTC. Its protein product is CASSPGGSYGYTF.

The V call is TRBV3-1 (or the pseudogene TRBV3-2), the J call TRBJ2-2; D is possibly TRBD1 (6 bases). The germline CDR1 and CDR2 sequences are LGHDT and YNNKEL (reference sequence). Trimming took 1 base from V and 2 from J, leaving 8 bases between them. The CDR3 loop spans 15 amino acids. CDR3 DNA sequence: TGTGCCAGCAGCCAAGGAGGGGGAAACACCGGGGAGCTGTTTTTT. Translating gives CASSQGGGNTGELFF.

This clone has only a few counts. The gene calls are TRBV12-5 and TRBJ1-5, with 7 bases that match TRBD1. The length of the CDR3 is 17 residues. Germline lookup yields CDR1 LGHNT and CDR2 FRNRAP. The V and J ends lost 4 bases and 4 bases, in that order; junction bases with no gene match: 13. The DNA for the CDR3 is TGTGCTAGTGGTTGGACGTCCGGGACAGTGACTAATCAGCCCCAGCATTTT. Its protein is CASGWTSGTVTNQPQHF. The full variable domain, in which reference TRBV12-5 and TRBJ1-5 provide the parts outside the CDR3, is DARVTQTPRHKVTEMGQEVTMRCQPILGHNTVFWYRQTMMQGLELLAYFRNRAPLDDSGMPKDRFSAEMPDATLATLKIQPSEPRDSAVYFCASGWTSGTVTNQPQHFGDGTRLSIL.

V usage is TRBV6-2 or TRBV6-3 and J usage is TRBJ2-5; 11 positions agree with TRBD1. The CDR3 contains 15 residues. CDR1 is MNHEY and CDR2 is SVGEGT in the germline V gene. V was pared by 6 bases and J by 5 bases, with 8 bases of the junction left unmatched. The DNA for the CDR3 is TGTGCCAGCAGCCTCGGGGACAGGGGGACGGAGACCCAGTACTTC. Encoded protein: CASSLGDRGTETQYF.

This clone was counted a few times. This chain joins TRBV5-4 and TRBJ1-2; 10 positions agree with TRBD1. The V gene end was trimmed by 0 bases and the J gene end by 2 bases; junction bases not matched to a gene: 7. Looked up from germline, CDR1 is SGHNT and CDR2 is YYREEE (reference sequence). The CDR3 spans 17 residues. Here the CDR3 reads CASSLGGQGSGNYGYTF. Here the CDR3 DNA reads TGTGCCAGCAGCTTGGGGGGACAGGGGTCGGGGAACTATGGCTACACCTTC.

The chain uses TRBV4-3 and TRBJ1-1; a weak D match, TRBD1 (6 bases). Germline CDR1 reads LGHNA; CDR2 reads YSLEER. Trimming shortened V by 4 bases and J by 9 bases, and 15 bases separated the two germline ends. This CDR3 comprises 13 residues. The CDR3 protein is CASSPTGRDQAFF. The DNA of the CDR3 is TGCGCCAGCAGCCCCACAGGGAGGGATCAAGCTTTCTTT.

The V and J genes are TRBV19 and TRBJ1-2; 10 bases are shared with TRBD1. CDR1 and CDR2 from the germline V gene are LNHDA and SQIVND (reference sequence). J gave up 5 bases and V 9 bases, and 9 bases lay outside the gene matches. The CDR3 runs to 14 residues. As DNA, the CDR3 is TGTGCCAGCCACCGACAGGGGGCGGGATATGGCTACACCTTC. It specifies CASHRQGAGYGYTF.

J is TRBJ1-6 and V is TRBV12-3 or TRBV12-4; possible D gene TRBD1, 6 bases. The CDR3 has 13 residues. V was trimmed by 3 bases and J by 7 bases, leaving 7 bases between them. The CDR3 DNA reads TGTGCCAGCAGTTTGGGGGCCAATTCACCCCTCCACTTT. Translated, it gives CASSLGANSPLHF.

The chain joins TRBV6-6 to TRBJ2-5; 8 bases align to TRBD1. V shed 5 bases and J 2 bases; nucleotides not matched to a gene: 16. CDR1 is MNHNY, CDR2 SVGAGI, per germline (reference sequence). The CDR3 totals 18 residues. The CDR3 nucleotides are TGTGCCAGCAGTCCCAGCCCCAGCCTCTGGGACAGGCAAGAGACCCAGTACTTC. Translation: CASSPSPSLWDRQETQYF.

V gene TRBV29-1 combines with J gene TRBJ1-1, with a tentative D call TRBD1 (5 bases). V was cut by 6 bases and J by 5 bases, with 13 bases left in between. There are 12 residues in the CDR3. The germline CDR1 and CDR2 sequences are SQVTM and ANQGSEA. This CDR3 reads CSVPLGPTEAFF. The CDR3 bases are TGCAGCGTCCCCCTGGGGCCAACTGAAGCTTTCTTT.

The genes are TRBV24-1 and TRBJ1-2; D is unresolved. The V gene lost 7 bases and the J gene lost 2 bases, with 13 bases spanning the gap. The CDR3 extends over 14 amino acids. Germline V gene sequence: CDR1 KGHDR, CDR2 SFDVKD. CDR3 amino acids: CATSGGGLNYGYTF. In DNA form, the CDR3 reads TGTGCCACCAGCGGCGGCGGCCTGAACTATGGCTACACCTTC.

The rearrangement uses TRBV6-1 and TRBJ2-7; TRBD2 agrees at 7 bases. Germline V lookup: CDR1 MNHNS, CDR2 SASEGT. CDR3 size: 13 residues. With 2 bases clipped from V and 6 bases from J, the junction kept 4 bases outside the gene matches. This CDR3 is CASSERASGEQYF. Here the CDR3 DNA reads TGTGCCAGCAGTGAAAGAGCTAGCGGCGAGCAGTACTTC.

This clone showed up just once. The genes are TRBV4-3 and TRBJ1-2; 10 bases line up with TRBD1. The germline gives CDR1 LGHNA, CDR2 YSLEER. The CDR3 is made up of 15 amino acids. The V and J ends lost 1 base and 2 bases, in that order; junction bases with no gene match: 1. DNA of the CDR3: TGCGCCAGCAGCCAAGTGGGACAGGGGAACTATGGCTACACCTTC. Residues: CASSQVGQGNYGYTF.

The chain couples TRBV24-1 to TRBJ2-2; D ambiguous. CDR1 and CDR2 (germline): KGHDR, SFDVKD. Between the trimmed V and J ends, which lost 6 bases and 3 bases, there was a span of 10 bases. This CDR3 has 14 amino acids. The CDR3 DNA reads TGTGCCACCAGTACCGGCCGGGACACCGGGGAGCTGTTTTTT. Its protein is CATSTGRDTGELFF.

The table lists this clone with a few counts. This sample includes further DNA sequences coding for the same CDR3. The V and J genes are TRBV4-1 and TRBJ1-5; D is unresolved. This CDR3 has 16 residues. CDR1 is MGHRA, CDR2 YSYEKL, per germline. Trimming cost V 0 bases and J 2 bases, with 11 bases left between them. In DNA form, the CDR3 reads TGCGCCAGCAGCCAAGATGGAGGGATCGGCAATCAGCCCCAGCATTTT. This translates into CASSQDGGIGNQPQHF.